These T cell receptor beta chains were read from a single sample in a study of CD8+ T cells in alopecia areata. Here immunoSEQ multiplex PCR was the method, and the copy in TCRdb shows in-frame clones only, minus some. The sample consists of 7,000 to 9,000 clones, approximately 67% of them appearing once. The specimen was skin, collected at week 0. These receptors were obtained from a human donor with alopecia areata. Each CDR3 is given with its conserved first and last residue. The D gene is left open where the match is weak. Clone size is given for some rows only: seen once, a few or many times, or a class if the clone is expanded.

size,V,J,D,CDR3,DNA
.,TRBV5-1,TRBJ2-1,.,CASSPLNYNEQFF,TGCGCCAGCAGCCCTCTGAATTACAATGAGCAGTTCTTC
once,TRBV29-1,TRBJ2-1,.,CSVNNLRELIYNEQFF,TGCAGCGTCAATAACCTACGGGAACTGATCTACAATGAGCAGTTCTTC
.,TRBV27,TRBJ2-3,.,CASSLSGVRARTDTQYF,TGTGCCAGCAGTTTATCGGGTGTCCGGGCTAGAACGGATACGCAGTATTTT
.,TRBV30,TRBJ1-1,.,CAWSLGVGAFF,TGTGCCTGGAGCCTAGGGGTTGGGGCTTTCTTT
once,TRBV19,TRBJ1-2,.,CASNSRDARRYGYTF,TGTGCCAGTAACAGCCGGGACGCTCGCCGCTATGGCTACACCTTC
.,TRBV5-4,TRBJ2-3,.,CASSLEASWKDTQYF,TGTGCCAGCAGCTTGGAGGCTAGTTGGAAAGATACGCAGTATTTT
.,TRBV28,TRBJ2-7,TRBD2,CASSSPGTSGVEQYF,TGTGCCAGCAGTTCCCCCGGGACTAGCGGGGTCGAGCAGTACTTC
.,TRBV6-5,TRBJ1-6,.,CASSRGAYNSPLHF,TGTGCCAGCAGTCGGGGAGCCTATAATTCACCCCTCCACTTT
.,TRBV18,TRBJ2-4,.,CASSPPLGGGRNIQYF,TGTGCCAGCTCACCACCGTTGGGAGGGGGCAGAAACATTCAGTACTTC
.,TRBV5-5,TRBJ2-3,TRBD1,CASSLPDRARDTQYF,TGTGCCAGCAGCTTACCGGACAGGGCCCGAGATACGCAGTATTTT
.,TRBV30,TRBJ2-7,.,CAWRVRGGSGVYEQYF,TGTGCCTGGAGGGTCAGAGGAGGCAGTGGAGTCTACGAGCAGTACTTC
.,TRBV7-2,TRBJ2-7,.,CASSSGPTSYEQYF,TGTGCCAGCAGCTCGGGACCGACCTCCTACGAGCAGTACTTC
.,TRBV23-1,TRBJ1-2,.,CASTRQTRDYGYTF,TGCGCCAGCACCCGACAGACCCGCGACTATGGCTACACCTTC
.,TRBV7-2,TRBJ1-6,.,CASSNSATPTF,TGTGCCAGCAGCAACAGCGCCACTCCGACTTTT
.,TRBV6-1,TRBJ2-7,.,CASSEGWATAYEQYF,TGTGCCAGCAGTGAAGGGTGGGCTACCGCCTACGAGCAGTACTTC
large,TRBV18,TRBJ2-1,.,CASSPPGRTYNEQFF,TGTGCCAGCTCACCCCCGGGACGGACGTACAATGAGCAGTTCTTC
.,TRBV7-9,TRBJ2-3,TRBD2,CASSRAERGSTDTQYF,TGTGCCAGCAGCCGAGCTGAGCGGGGGAGCACAGATACGCAGTATTTT
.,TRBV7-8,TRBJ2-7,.,CASSLTRTSSYEQYF,TGTGCCAGCAGCTTAACACGGACGAGCTCCTACGAGCAGTACTTC
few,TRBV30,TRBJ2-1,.,CAWTQNTYNEQFF,TGTGCCTGGACACAAAATACCTACAATGAGCAGTTCTTC
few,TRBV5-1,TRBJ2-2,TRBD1,CASSKDRANTGELFF,TGCGCCAGCAGCAAAGACAGGGCGAACACCGGGGAGCTGTTTTTT